This T cell receptor beta chain originates from a study of Graves' ophthalmopathy and Graves' hyperthyroidism. A few counts support this clonotype. Germline loops: CDR1 MGHRA, CDR2 YSYEKL. This CDR3 has 17 residues. Losses at the gene ends were 5 bases for V and 5 bases for J; bases not matched to a gene: 9. Investigators amplified TCR beta CDR3 regions from RNA transcripts. HTBI-primed RT-PCR formed the first round, and a multiplex PCR formed the second. Each CDR3 protein is one row after TCRdb ran MiXCR on the multiplex PCR reads. The sample contains over 450,000 distinct CDR3 sequences, roughly 14% of which appear only once.

The material sequenced was blood. The V call is TRBV4-1, the J call TRBJ2-2, with 12 bases lining up with TRBD1. This TCR derives from a woman aged 25 to 39 with Graves' ophthalmopathy. CDR3: CASSVPGQGAQTGELFF. CDR3 in DNA: TGCGCCAGCAGCGTACCGGGACAGGGGGCGCAAACCGGGGAGCTGTTTTTT.